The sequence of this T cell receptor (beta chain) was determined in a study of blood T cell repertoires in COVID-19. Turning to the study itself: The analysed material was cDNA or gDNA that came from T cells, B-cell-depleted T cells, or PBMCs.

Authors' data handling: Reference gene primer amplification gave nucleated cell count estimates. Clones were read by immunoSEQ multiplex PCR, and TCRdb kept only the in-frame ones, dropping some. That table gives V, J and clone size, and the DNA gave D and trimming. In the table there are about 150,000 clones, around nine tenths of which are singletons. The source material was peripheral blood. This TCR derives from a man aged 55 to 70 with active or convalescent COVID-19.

CDR3 DNA: TGTGCCAGCAGCCCCTTGGTGGCACCGTACCAAGAGACCCAGTACTTC. This translates into CASSPLVAPYQETQYF. The chain carries TRBV11-2 and TRBJ2-5; D remains ambiguous. Germline V gene lookup returns CDR1 SGHAT and CDR2 FQNNGV. V was cut by 5 bases and J by 0 bases, with 16 bases left in between. The CDR3 loop spans 16 amino acids.